A single sample gave rise to the 30 T cell receptor beta chains below, sequenced in a study of CD8 T cells in ankylosing spondylitis (dated by TCRdb to about 2017). Overall results and qualifications from the work: Blood from ankylosing spondylitis patients appeared to be characterized by a TCR beta motif made up of fewer than ten highly homologous amino acid variants.

Receptor libraries were prepared by 5' RACE. The sequencing machine was an Illumina HiSeq 2500. In TCRdb, the public reads were trimmed at Q25 with fastp and aligned with MiXCR, with productive beta chains retained. Every entry covers one CDR3 protein and lists the most common genes and DNA from its rows. This sample comprises some 800,000 distinct CDR3 sequences, 10% to 15% of them detected only once. The ten largest account for approximately 0.51% of the sample. The antigens for these receptors are not known. The sequenced material came from blood, either unsorted or a sorted T cell fraction (not recorded which). All receptors come from a male donor with ankylosing spondylitis.

The chain combines TRBV6-2 or TRBV6-3 with TRBJ2-1; 9 nucleotides match TRBD1. Germline CDR1 and CDR2: MNHEY and SVGEGT. Trimming cost V 7 bases and J 9 bases; bases outside gene matches: 4. The CDR3 extends over 12 amino acids. CDR3 sequence (DNA): TGTGCCAGCACTACAGGGGGCGGTGAGCAGTTCTTC. Protein product: CASTTGGGEQFF.

This clonotype has just a few counts. The gene calls are TRBV20-1 and TRBJ2-7; maybe TRBD1 (6 bases). Germline V gene data show CDR1 as DFQATT and CDR2 as SNEGSKA (reference sequence). The CDR3 covers 13 residues. V was clipped by 3 bases and J by 2 bases, with 11 bases between them. The CDR3 region is CSARPRGAYEQYF. The CDR3 coding sequence is TGCAGTGCTAGGCCCAGGGGTGCCTACGAGCAGTACTTC.

A few counts support this clonotype. The rearrangement uses TRBV20-1 and TRBJ1-6; a weak D match, TRBD1 (5 bases). The ends were cut back, 5 bases at V and 9 bases at J, with 11 bases in the middle. The CDR3 runs 12 residues. Germline loops: CDR1 DFQATT, CDR2 SNEGSKA (reference sequence). The CDR3 DNA follows: TGCAGTGCTCTCAGGGCGGGTTCACCCCTCCACTTT. It encodes CSALRAGSPLHF.

The CDR3 nucleotides read TGCAGTGCTAGTACCACTGCGGACTACGAGCAGTACTTC. Residues: CSASTTADYEQYF. This sequence joins TRBV20-1 and TRBJ2-7; D ambiguous. This CDR3 spans 13 amino acids. The V and J ends lost 3 bases and 3 bases respectively, with 12 bases between them. Germline CDR1 DFQATT, CDR2 SNEGSKA (reference sequence).

V gene TRBV20-1 combines with J gene TRBJ1-2; 8 nucleotides align to TRBD1. V shed 0 bases and J 8 bases; nucleotides not matched to a gene: 11. The CDR3 length is 15 residues. Per the germline V gene, CDR1 is DFQATT and CDR2 is SNEGSKA (reference sequence). The CDR3 spells CSARDSRQGIEGYTF. The DNA for the CDR3 is TGCAGTGCTAGAGATAGTCGACAGGGGATCGAAGGCTACACCTTC.

The chain combines TRBV20-1 with TRBJ1-5; TRBD1 is a possible D gene (5 bases). The germline CDR1 and CDR2 sequences are DFQATT and SNEGSKA (reference sequence). With 0 bases removed from V and 5 bases from J, the gap between germline ends came to 14 bases. The CDR3 is 15 residues long. This CDR3 reads CSARDPGGTDQPQHF. In DNA form, the CDR3 reads TGCAGTGCTAGAGATCCTGGGGGAACCGATCAGCCCCAGCATTTT.

This clonotype was observed a few times. The chain combines TRBV4-2 with TRBJ1-6, with 7 bases fitting TRBD1. The J segment lost 8 bases and the V segment lost 3 bases, leaving 4 bases of the junction unmatched. The CDR3 spans 14 residues. Germline assignment: CDR1 LGHNA and CDR2 YNFKEQ. DNA for the CDR3: TGTGCCAGCAGCCAGAGGCAGGGGGATTCACCCCTCCACTTT. Protein product: CASSQRQGDSPLHF.

To note about this clonotype: The junction and the germline gene differ at one end; a read error may be behind it. The chain uses TRBV11-2 and TRBJ1-5, with a possible D match to TRBD1 (5 bases). CDR3 length: 15 amino acids. Germline lookup yields CDR1 SGHAT and CDR2 FQNNGV. Here the CDR3 DNA reads TGTGCCAGCAGCTTAAGTGGCAGGGATTATCATCCCCAGCATTTT. It specifies CASSLSGRDYHPQHF.

The chain couples TRBV5-1 to TRBJ2-5; D perhaps matches TRBD1 (6 bases). Between the trimmed V and J ends, which lost 2 bases and 5 bases, there was a span of 19 bases. The germline V gene encodes CDR1 SGHRS and CDR2 YFSETQ. The CDR3 runs to 16 residues. CDR3 residues: CASSLLTGTNGETQYF. As DNA, the CDR3 is TGCGCCAGCAGCTTACTTACAGGGACAAACGGGGAGACCCAGTACTTC.

The sample holds many counts of this clonotype. The genes are TRBV20-1 and TRBJ2-2; no definite D call. The CDR3 totals 13 residues. The germline V gene has CDR1 DFQATT and CDR2 SNEGSKA (reference sequence). Trimming stripped 4 bases from V and 1 base from J, with 7 bases between. CDR3 nucleotides: TGCAGTGCTATTGGCAGGAACACCGGGGAGCTGTTTTTT. It yields the protein CSAIGRNTGELFF.

This clonotype was detected only a few times. The chain couples TRBV24-1 to TRBJ2-2; perhaps TRBD1 as D (6 bases). V dropped 4 bases and J dropped 6 bases, with 11 bases sitting between them. The germline V gene encodes CDR1 KGHDR and CDR2 SFDVKD. The CDR3 sequence is 14 residues long. DNA of the CDR3: TGTGCCACCAGTGACCCGAACAGGGCCGGGGAGCTGTTTTTT. Translation gives CATSDPNRAGELFF.

This clonotype was detected a few times. The V and J genes are TRBV5-1 and TRBJ2-7, with D perhaps matching TRBD1 (6 bases). Between the trimmed V and J ends, which lost 1 base and 4 bases, there was a span of 12 bases. The CDR3 has 14 amino acids. CDR1 SGHRS and CDR2 YFSETQ come from the germline V gene. CDR3 bases: TGCGCCAGCAGCTTGATGGACAGAAATTACGAGCAGTACTTC. Translation gives CASSLMDRNYEQYF.

The chain is built from TRBV6-2 or TRBV6-3 and TRBJ1-6, with D unresolved. The V end lost 2 bases, the J end lost 0 bases, and 11 bases lay between the germline ends. This CDR3 comprises 17 residues. Germline V CDR1 and CDR2: MNHEY, SVGEGT. The CDR3 nucleotides read TGTGCCAGCAGTTACATCGGAACGAGCTCCTATAATTCACCCCTCCACTTT. Its protein is CASSYIGTSSYNSPLHF.

This clonotype has at least ten counts. The J gene is TRBJ2-3, the V gene TRBV29-1, with 9 bases aligning to TRBD1. The junction had 15 bases not matched to a gene; V was cut back by 6 bases and J by 2 bases. The CDR3 consists of 17 residues. CDR1 and CDR2 from the germline V gene are SQVTM and ANQGSEA. The CDR3 is CSVSGFRGTGPTDTQYF. The CDR3 region has the DNA TGCAGCGTGTCCGGTTTCCGCGGGACAGGGCCCACAGATACGCAGTATTTT.

The sample holds many counts of this clonotype. The V call is TRBV5-6, the J call TRBJ1-3; D is unresolved. Germline CDR1 is SGHDT and CDR2 is YYEEEE. Deletions cut 1 base from V and 0 bases from J, with 8 bases between. This CDR3 comprises 15 residues. CDR3 coding DNA: TGTGCCAGCAGCTTGCCACCGAGCTCTGGAAACACCATATATTTT. Its protein product is CASSLPPSSGNTIYF.

This clonotype was counted a few times. This chain joins TRBV5-1 and TRBJ1-2; the D is unclear. This CDR3 has 15 residues. Trimming stripped 1 base from V and 4 bases from J, with 14 bases between. The germline V gene has CDR1 SGHRS and CDR2 YFSETQ. The CDR3 loop reads CASSLLGSRSYGYTF. The CDR3 DNA reads as TGCGCCAGCAGCTTGTTGGGCAGCCGCAGCTATGGCTACACCTTC.

In its sample, this clonotype was seen many times. The chain recombines TRBV29-1 with TRBJ2-2, with 10 nucleotides matching TRBD2. Germline values: CDR1 SQVTM, CDR2 ANQGSEA. The CDR3 totals 15 residues. V lost 6 bases and J lost 2; bases outside the gene matches: 6. The CDR3 is CSVRRTSGNTGELFF. The CDR3 DNA reads as TGCAGCGTCCGCCGGACTAGCGGCAACACCGGGGAGCTGTTTTTT.

This clonotype has a handful of counts. V gene TRBV6-1 combines with J gene TRBJ2-2; perhaps TRBD1 as D (6 bases). The length of the CDR3 is 15 residues. CDR1 is MNHNS and CDR2 is SASEGT in the germline V gene. Trimming removed 6 bases from V and 5 bases from J, with 16 bases in between. DNA of the CDR3: TGTGCCAGCAGAGGACAGCCCCGTCAAACCGGGGAGCTGTTTTTT. It translates to CASRGQPRQTGELFF.

This clonotype has only a few counts. This chain's CDR3 is CASSLGYYGGRGNSPLHF. The CDR3 DNA follows: TGTGCCAGCAGCTTAGGGTATTACGGGGGCAGGGGGAATTCACCCCTCCACTTT. J is TRBJ1-6 and V is TRBV11-2; 7 positions agree with TRBD1. Germline CDR1 is SGHAT and CDR2 is FQNNGV. V was pared by 1 base and J by 7 bases, with 13 bases of the junction left unmatched. The CDR3 runs 18 residues.

The chain carries TRBV20-1 and TRBJ1-5, with TRBD1 matching 7 bases. Germline-derived CDR1 and CDR2 are DFQATT and SNEGSKA (reference sequence). The CDR3 consists of 15 residues. The J segment lost 7 bases and the V segment lost 5 bases, leaving 14 bases of the junction unmatched. CDR3 protein: CSARQGRVFGQPQHF. The CDR3 nucleotides are TGCAGTGCTCGACAGGGAAGGGTTTTTGGGCAGCCCCAGCATTTT.

This clonotype was seen a handful of times. The chain joins TRBV10-3 to TRBJ1-2, with 8 bases lining up with TRBD1. Germline V gives CDR1 ENHRY, CDR2 SYGVKD. Germline trimming cut 7 bases from V and 3 bases from J; bases unmatched to any gene: 4. The CDR3 length is 13 residues. In nucleotides, the CDR3 is TGTGCCATCACCCAGACAGGGGACTATGGCTACACCTTC. Translation: CAITQTGDYGYTF.

The V call is TRBV18, the J call TRBJ2-2; maybe TRBD2 (5 bases). The CDR3 totals 14 residues. Germline V gene lookup returns CDR1 KGHSH and CDR2 LQKENI. Between the trimmed V and J ends, which lost 0 bases and 5 bases, there was a span of 7 bases. CDR3 nucleotides: TGTGCCAGCTCACCACCGGGAGAAACCGGGGAGCTGTTTTTT. Residues: CASSPPGETGELFF.

This clonotype was counted a few times. The V and J genes are TRBV24-1 and TRBJ2-7, with D perhaps TRBD1 or TRBD2 (5 bases each). V lost 9 bases and J 2 bases, leaving 16 bases between the germline ends. The CDR3 spans 14 residues. CDR1 KGHDR and CDR2 SFDVKD come from the germline V gene. In DNA form, the CDR3 reads TGTGCCACCGGAGAGGGGAAACCTCCCTACGAGCAGTACTTC. This codes for CATGEGKPPYEQYF.

V and J are TRBV4-1 and TRBJ2-3, with 7 bases aligning to TRBD2. The V gene end was trimmed by 0 bases and the J gene end by 5 bases; junction bases not matched to a gene: 14. In germline, CDR1 is MGHRA, CDR2 YSYEKL. The CDR3 is 18 residues long. The chain's CDR3 is CASSQDLSAGEAQDTQYF. DNA for the CDR3: TGCGCCAGCAGCCAAGATTTATCGGCGGGAGAAGCCCAAGATACGCAGTATTTT.

This clonotype was seen a handful of times. This chain links TRBV7-9 with TRBJ1-4; the D gene is possibly TRBD1 (5 bases). The CDR3 consists of 14 residues. V was shortened by 5 bases and J by 3 bases, with 10 bases between the two germline ends. Germline V gives CDR1 SEHNR, CDR2 FQNEAQ (reference sequence). The CDR3 protein is CASSPGAANEKLFF. CDR3 sequence (DNA): TGTGCCAGCAGCCCCGGGGCGGCTAATGAAAAACTGTTTTTT.

Written as DNA, the CDR3 is TGTTCTTTACAGGGGGCAACTGACACTGAAGCTTTCTTT. The encoded protein is CSLQGATDTEAFF. This chain joins TRBV6-6 and TRBJ1-1; 9 bases are a match to TRBD1. This CDR3 is 13 amino acids long. Looked up from germline, CDR1 is MNHNY and CDR2 is SVGAGI (reference sequence).

Many counts were recorded for this clonotype. The genes are TRBV12-3 or TRBV12-4 and TRBJ2-6, with no clear D. The ends were cut back, 4 bases at V and 1 base at J, with 8 bases in the middle. The CDR3 loop spans 15 amino acids. The CDR3 protein is CASSSASSGANVLTF. CDR3 coding DNA: TGTGCCAGCAGTTCGGCTTCATCTGGGGCCAACGTCCTGACTTTC.

This clonotype was observed a handful of times. The junction and the germline gene differ at one end; a read error may be behind it. The J gene is TRBJ2-1, the V gene TRBV5-1; 7 bases line up with TRBD2. Germline lookup yields CDR1 SGHRS and CDR2 YFSETQ. CDR3 length: 12 amino acids. The CDR3 loop is CASRPPTGGSEF. The CDR3 region has the DNA TGCGCCAGCAGACCTCCGACCGGCGGGAGTGAATTC.

The table lists this clonotype with many counts. The V and J genes are TRBV29-1 and TRBJ1-3; D is perhaps TRBD1 (5 bases). Germline CDR1 and CDR2: SQVTM and ANQGSEA. The CDR3 length is 15 residues. V shed 7 bases and J shed 1 base, with 17 bases lying between them. The CDR3 DNA sequence: TGCAGCGCGTCACAGGTCTCTGGGTCTGGAAACACCATATATTTT. Amino acid sequence: CSASQVSGSGNTIYF.

There are a few counts of this clonotype. The rearrangement uses TRBV6-2 or TRBV6-3 and TRBJ1-2; possibly TRBD1 for D (6 bases). Per germline, CDR1 MNHEY and CDR2 SVGEGT. This CDR3 has 14 residues. V dropped 2 bases and J dropped 2 bases, with 9 bases sitting between them. The CDR3 coding sequence is TGTGCCAGCAGTTACCCAGGGGCGAACTATGGCTACACCTTC. It encodes CASSYPGANYGYTF.